This passage covers 20 T cell receptor beta chains from one sample sequenced in a study of cytomegalovirus exposure and HLA in healthy donors. It was with 60 Vbeta and 13 Jbeta primers that the PCR ran. Only in-frame clones appear in the TCRdb table, and some are missing; sequencing was by immunoSEQ multiplex PCR. The sample has some 100,000 clones, just under 70% seen once. Material: PBMCs. All receptors come from a woman in her seventies in good health and CMV-seropositive.

This chain connects TRBV5-4 to TRBJ1-2; D may be TRBD1 (5 bases). CDR3 size: 14 residues. V lost 0 bases, J lost 8 bases, and 14 bases lay in between. Germline V gives CDR1 SGHNT, CDR2 YYREEE (reference sequence). The CDR3 loop reads CASSLAFRDRGYTF. CDR3 DNA sequence: TGTGCCAGCAGCTTGGCGTTCAGGGATAGAGGCTACACCTTC.

This clone has a handful of counts. The rearrangement joins TRBV29-1 to TRBJ1-2; TRBD1 matches at 7 bases. The germline V gene has CDR1 SQVTM and CDR2 ANQGSEA. The ends lost 4 bases at V and 1 base at J; junction bases unmatched: 3. The length of the CDR3 is 13 residues. CDR3 sequence reads: CSVVRQGNYGYTF. Written as DNA, the CDR3 is TGCAGCGTTGTAAGACAGGGTAACTATGGCTACACCTTC.

The chain is built from TRBV18 and TRBJ1-4; TRBD1 agrees at 8 bases. The V gene end was trimmed by 6 bases and the J gene end by 6 bases; junction bases not matched to a gene: 12. CDR1 is KGHSH, CDR2 LQKENI, per germline. This CDR3 contains 16 residues. DNA of the CDR3: TGTGCCAGCTCCCGGGGGACAGGTGGCCCGTATGAAAAACTGTTTTTT. Its translation is CASSRGTGGPYEKLFF.

This chain uses TRBV5-1 with TRBJ1-6, with D perhaps matching TRBD1 (5 bases). The CDR3 is 14 amino acids. The germline V gene has CDR1 SGHRS and CDR2 YFSETQ. V dropped 0 bases and J dropped 7 bases, with 8 bases sitting between them. The CDR3, as DNA: TGCGCCAGCAGCTTGGGACAGCCAAATTCACCCCTCCACTTT. Its translation is CASSLGQPNSPLHF.

The chain is built from TRBV19 and TRBJ1-5; 8 positions match TRBD1. This CDR3 spans 14 amino acids. V trimming: 7 bases; J trimming: 6 bases; junction bases outside the gene matches: 8. CDR1 is LNHDA and CDR2 is SQIVND in the germline V gene (reference sequence). CDR3 DNA sequence: TGTGCCAGTAAAATAGGGACAGGACCTCAGCCCCAGCATTTT. It translates to CASKIGTGPQPQHF.

The rearrangement links TRBV5-1 to TRBJ1-1; 8 bases are a match to TRBD1. Germline V gene lookup returns CDR1 SGHRS and CDR2 YFSETQ. The CDR3 length is 15 residues. J lost 3 bases, V lost 5 bases, and 9 bases had no gene match. This CDR3 reads CASSIRQTGDTEAFF. Written as DNA, the CDR3 is TGCGCCAGCAGTATTCGACAGACAGGGGACACTGAAGCTTTCTTT.

V is TRBV2 and J is TRBJ1-5; weak D call: TRBD1 (6 bases). The CDR3 consists of 13 residues. Germline assignment: CDR1 SNHLY and CDR2 FYNNEI. The V gene lost 7 bases and the J gene lost 5 bases, with 12 bases spanning the gap. CDR3 bases: TGTGCCAGCACGACAGGTTTGGATCAGCCCCAGCATTTT. Translation: CASTTGLDQPQHF. Full variable domain (missing parts from reference TRBV2 and TRBJ1-5): EPEVTQTPSHQVTQMGQEVILRCVPISNHLYFYWYRQILGQKVEFLVSFYNNEISEKSEIFDDQFSVERPDGSNFTLKIRSTKLEDSAMYFCASTTGLDQPQHFGDGTRLSIL.

This clone was detected a few times. The chain employs TRBV27 and TRBJ1-1; TRBD1 is a possible D gene (5 bases). The CDR3 runs 14 residues. V was clipped by 7 bases and J by 7 bases, with 19 bases between them. Germline-derived CDR1 and CDR2 are MNHEY and SMNVEV (reference sequence). The CDR3 loop is CASTKGQGPSEAFF. The CDR3 DNA reads TGTGCCAGCACCAAGGGGCAGGGCCCCAGTGAAGCTTTCTTT.

This chain joins TRBV5-4 and TRBJ2-3; D is perhaps TRBD2 (5 bases). CDR1 and CDR2 from the germline V gene are SGHNT and YYREEE (reference sequence). Trimming removed 5 bases at V and 4 bases at J, with 11 bases between. The CDR3 has 13 residues. CDR3: CASRSGGSDTQYF. DNA for the CDR3: TGTGCCAGCAGGTCCGGAGGATCAGATACGCAGTATTTT.

The rearrangement uses TRBV13 and TRBJ1-6; D possibly corresponds to TRBD1 (5 bases). The CDR3 loop spans 13 amino acids. The germline gives CDR1 PRHDT, CDR2 FYEKMQ (reference sequence). The V end lost 5 bases, the J end lost 7 bases, and 9 bases lay between the germline ends. CDR3 protein: CASSVSGNSPLHF. CDR3 nucleotide sequence: TGTGCCAGCAGCGTTTCAGGGAATTCACCCCTCCACTTT.

This clone was seen only a few times. The chain carries TRBV5-1 and TRBJ1-2; a weak D match, TRBD1 (6 bases). Per the germline V gene, CDR1 is SGHRS and CDR2 is YFSETQ. The CDR3 has 15 residues. Trimming took off 2 bases at V and 6 bases at J, with 17 bases between the two ends. CDR3 coding DNA: TGCGCCAGCAGCTTAGGACACAGGGTTATGGATGGCTACACCTTC. As protein: CASSLGHRVMDGYTF.

The gene calls are TRBV7-2 and TRBJ1-3, with 7 bases fitting TRBD1. This CDR3 comprises 15 residues. Germline V lookup: CDR1 SGHTA, CDR2 FQGNSA. V was pared by 5 bases and J by 7 bases, with 11 bases of the junction left unmatched. CDR3 residues: CASSLPTGSPNTIYF. DNA of the CDR3: TGTGCCAGCAGCCTCCCGACAGGGAGTCCGAACACCATATATTTT.

This chain connects TRBV4-2 to TRBJ1-2; D is undetermined. Trimming shortened V by 1 base and J by 5 bases, and 17 bases separated the two germline ends. Germline-derived CDR1 and CDR2 are LGHNA and YNFKEQ. The CDR3 extends over 16 amino acids. CDR3 DNA: TGTGCCAGCAGCCAAGCCAGTCAAAATTCTAGGTATGGCTACACCTTC. This sequence encodes CASSQASQNSRYGYTF.

The CDR3 reads CASSPRQGGPGNTIYF. Here the CDR3 DNA reads TGTGCCAGCTCACCACGGCAAGGGGGCCCTGGAAACACCATATATTTT. The genes are TRBV18 and TRBJ1-3; 7 bases map to TRBD1. Germline CDR1 KGHSH, CDR2 LQKENI. J was trimmed by 2 bases and V by 1 base; bases with no gene match: 5. This CDR3 region has 16 residues.

In nucleotides, the CDR3 is TGCGCCAGCAGCTCGGGGGTTAGCGGGGGCACCGGGGAGCTGTTTTTT. Translation: CASSSGVSGGTGELFF. The chain couples TRBV5-1 to TRBJ2-2; 9 positions agree with TRBD2. CDR3 length: 16 residues. Germline loops: CDR1 SGHRS, CDR2 YFSETQ. V shed 3 bases, J shed 4 bases, and the junction held 7 bases outside the gene matches.

The chain joins TRBV5-1 to TRBJ1-2, with a possible D match to TRBD1 (5 bases). Germline V gene sequence: CDR1 SGHRS, CDR2 YFSETQ. The CDR3 has 13 residues. Trimming took 0 bases from V and 6 from J, leaving 9 bases between them. The CDR3 loop is CASSLGQGHGYTF. CDR3 bases: TGCGCCAGCAGCTTGGGTCAGGGCCATGGCTACACCTTC.

In regard to this clone: This CDR3 is also generated by other DNA sequences in the sample. The chain carries TRBV30 and TRBJ1-5, with a possible D match to TRBD1 (6 bases). This CDR3 region has 13 residues. Per germline, CDR1 GTSNPN and CDR2 SVGIG (reference sequence). The V end was cut by 2 bases, the J end by 4 bases, with 9 bases between. The CDR3 loop reads CAWSRGSNQPQHF. DNA of the CDR3: TGTGCCTGGAGTAGGGGGAGTAATCAGCCCCAGCATTTT.

The chain has TRBV7-9 and TRBJ1-6; 8 bases align to TRBD1. CDR3 length: 15 residues. The trim removed 1 base at V and 7 bases at J, leaving 3 bases unmatched. Germline loops: CDR1 SEHNR, CDR2 FQNEAQ (reference sequence). Here the CDR3 reads CASSLGQGYNSPLHF. CDR3 coding DNA: TGTGCCAGCAGCTTAGGACAGGGGTACAATTCACCCCTCCACTTT.

The V call is TRBV18, the J call TRBJ1-1; no definite D call. This CDR3 has 16 residues. V lost 5 bases to trimming and J lost 0 bases, with 16 bases between them. CDR1 and CDR2 (germline): KGHSH, LQKENI. The CDR3 sequence is CASSRAAQQMNTEAFF. The CDR3 coding sequence is TGTGCCAGCTCAAGAGCAGCTCAACAGATGAACACTGAAGCTTTCTTT.

The gene calls are TRBV11-3 and TRBJ2-2, with a weak D call TRBD1 (5 bases). V gave up 4 bases and J gave up 1 base, with 19 bases separating them. The CDR3 extends over 18 amino acids. CDR1 and CDR2 from the germline V gene are SGHNT and YENEEA. The CDR3 spells CASSSYAKGPQNTGELFF. Here the CDR3 DNA reads TGTGCCAGCAGCTCCTACGCGAAGGGGCCTCAGAACACCGGGGAGCTGTTTTTT.